These 10 T cell receptor beta chains originate from one sample sequenced in a study of T-cell reconstitution after alpha-beta-depleted transplantation in children. Unique molecular identifiers were incorporated when the TCRbeta library was constructed. TCRdb reanalysed the PCR reads using MiXCR and keeps one entry per CDR3 protein. The sample comprises over 400,000 distinct CDR3 sequences, 43% of which are singletons, and roughly 27% rests with the top ten. The sequencing used PBMCs, collected before TCRalphabeta/CD19-depleted stem cell transplant. The receptors originated from a girl aged 2 to 10 with aplastic anemia, due to receive a stem cell transplant.

V is TRBV7-2 and J is TRBJ2-7; 8 bases agree with TRBD1. The trim removed 2 bases at V and 5 bases at J, leaving 5 bases unmatched. This CDR3 has 14 residues. The germline V gene has CDR1 SGHTA and CDR2 FQGNSA. CDR3 bases: TGTGCCAGCAGCTTACAGGACAGGGTTGACGAGCAGTACTTC. As protein: CASSLQDRVDEQYF.

The V and J genes are TRBV9 and TRBJ1-2; 9 bases fit TRBD1. Germline assignment: CDR1 SGDLS and CDR2 YYNGEE. The CDR3 spans 15 residues. V lost 0 bases to trimming and J lost 5 bases; unmatched junction nucleotides: 5. The DNA for the CDR3 is TGTGCCAGCAGCGTAGGGGACAGGGTAGCTTATGGCTACACCTTC. Residues: CASSVGDRVAYGYTF.

In its sample, this clonotype was seen a few times. This chain's CDR3 is CASSLGRDPYEQYF. DNA for the CDR3: TGTGCCAGCAGCTTAGGGCGGGACCCCTACGAGCAGTACTTC. The chain is built from TRBV7-9 and TRBJ2-7; a possible D gene is TRBD2 (6 bases). V lost 1 base and J 2 bases, leaving 9 bases between the germline ends. The CDR3 has 14 residues. CDR1 is SEHNR, CDR2 FQNEAQ, per germline (reference sequence).

This clonotype was observed a handful of times. The chain carries TRBV7-8 and TRBJ2-5; possible D gene TRBD2, 6 bases. V shed 5 bases and J shed 2 bases, with 12 bases lying between them. The germline V gene has CDR1 SGHVS and CDR2 FQNEAQ. The CDR3 is 14 residues long. The CDR3: CASSPAGPQETQYF. The DNA for the CDR3 is TGTGCCAGCAGCCCCGCGGGACCTCAAGAGACCCAGTACTTC.

V is TRBV20-1 and J is TRBJ1-2, with a possible D match to TRBD1 (5 bases). Trimming stripped 3 bases from V and 4 bases from J, with 15 bases between. Germline V CDR1 and CDR2: DFQATT, SNEGSKA (reference sequence). The CDR3 is 14 residues long. This chain's CDR3 is CSARGLSGAYGYTF. The CDR3 region has the DNA TGCAGTGCTAGGGGCCTGTCTGGGGCCTATGGCTACACCTTC.

V and J are TRBV10-3 and TRBJ2-7; TRBD1 aligns across 8 bases. The CDR3 spans 13 residues. CDR1 ENHRY and CDR2 SYGVKD come from the germline V gene. J was trimmed by 4 bases and V by 6 bases; bases with no gene match: 5. The CDR3 region has the DNA TGTGCCATCAGGGGGACAGGATTATACGAGCAGTACTTC. This translates into CAIRGTGLYEQYF.

This clonotype appeared many times. This chain joins TRBV7-2 and TRBJ1-2; no clear D gene. CDR3 length: 13 amino acids. Trimming took off 1 base at V and 6 bases at J, with 9 bases between the two ends. Germline loops: CDR1 SGHTA, CDR2 FQGNSA. CDR3 DNA: TGTGCCAGCAGCTTAGAGTGGGGTAATGGCTACACCTTC. This gives the protein CASSLEWGNGYTF.

This clonotype occurred many times. The gene calls are TRBV9 and TRBJ2-3; D may be TRBD1 or TRBD2 (5 bases each). The CDR3 has 14 residues. Trimming removed 3 bases at V and 2 bases at J, with 10 bases between. CDR1 SGDLS and CDR2 YYNGEE come from the germline V gene. In DNA form, the CDR3 reads TGTGCCAGCAGCGCCGGGACCTTCACAGATACGCAGTATTTT. Translating it yields CASSAGTFTDTQYF. Complete variable domain (other parts from reference TRBV9 and TRBJ2-3): DSGVTQTPKHLITATGQRVTLRCSPRSGDLSVYWYQQSLDQGLQFLIQYYNGEERAKGNILERFSAQQFPDLHSELNLSSLELGDSALYFCASSAGTFTDTQYFGPGTRLTVL.

In this sample, this clonotype turned up a few times. This chain connects TRBV20-1 to TRBJ2-2; D uncertain. The V gene's germline CDR1 is DFQATT and CDR2 SNEGSKA (reference sequence). The ends were cut back, 3 bases at V and 5 bases at J, with 10 bases in the middle. The CDR3 totals 13 residues. This CDR3 is CSASEPTTGELFF. The CDR3 nucleotides read TGCAGTGCTAGTGAACCCACTACCGGGGAGCTGTTTTTT.

Many counts were recorded for this clonotype. The rearrangement joins TRBV20-1 to TRBJ2-1, with 10 bases aligning to TRBD2. This CDR3 has 12 amino acids. Unmatched junction bases numbered 7, after V lost 4 bases and J lost 13 bases. Germline V gives CDR1 DFQATT, CDR2 SNEGSKA (reference sequence). In DNA form, the CDR3 reads TGCAGTGCTACTAGCGGGAGTCGTGGTCAGTTCTTC. This translates into CSATSGSRGQFF.